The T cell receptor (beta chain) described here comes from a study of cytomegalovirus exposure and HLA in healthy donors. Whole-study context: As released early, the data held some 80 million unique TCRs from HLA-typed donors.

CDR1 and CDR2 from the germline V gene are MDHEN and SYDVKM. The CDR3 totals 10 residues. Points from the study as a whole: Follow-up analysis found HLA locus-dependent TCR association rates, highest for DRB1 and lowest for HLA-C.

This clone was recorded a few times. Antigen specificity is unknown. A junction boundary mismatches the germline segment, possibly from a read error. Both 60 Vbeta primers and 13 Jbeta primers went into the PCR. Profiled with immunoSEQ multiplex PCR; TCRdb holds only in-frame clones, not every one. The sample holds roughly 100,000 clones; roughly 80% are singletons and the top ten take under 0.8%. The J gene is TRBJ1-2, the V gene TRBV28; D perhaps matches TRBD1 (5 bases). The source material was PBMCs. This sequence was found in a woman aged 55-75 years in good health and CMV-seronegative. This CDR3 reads CASRFRDYHF. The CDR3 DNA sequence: TGTGCCAGCAGATTCCGGGACTACCACTTC.